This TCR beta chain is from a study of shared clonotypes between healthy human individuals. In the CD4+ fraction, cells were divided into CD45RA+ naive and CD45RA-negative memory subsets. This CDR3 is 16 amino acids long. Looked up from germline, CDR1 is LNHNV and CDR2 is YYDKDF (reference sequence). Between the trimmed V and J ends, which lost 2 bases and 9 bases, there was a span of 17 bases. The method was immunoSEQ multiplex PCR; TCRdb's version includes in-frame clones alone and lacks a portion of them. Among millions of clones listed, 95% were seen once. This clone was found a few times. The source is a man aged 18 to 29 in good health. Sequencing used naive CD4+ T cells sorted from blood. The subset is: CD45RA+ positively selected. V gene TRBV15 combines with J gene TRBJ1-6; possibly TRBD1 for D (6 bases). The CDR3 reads CATSRKQGVFGSPLHF. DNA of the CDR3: TGTGCCACCAGCAGAAAACAGGGAGTTTTCGGTTCACCCCTCCACTTT.